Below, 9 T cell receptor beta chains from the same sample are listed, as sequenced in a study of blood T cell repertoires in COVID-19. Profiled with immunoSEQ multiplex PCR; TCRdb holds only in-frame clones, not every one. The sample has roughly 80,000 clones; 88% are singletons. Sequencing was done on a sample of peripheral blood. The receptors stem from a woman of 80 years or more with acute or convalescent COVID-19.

DNA of the CDR3: TGTGCCATCAGTGATTTTCTAGCGGGAGCATTCGAGCAGTACTTC. Amino acids: CAISDFLAGAFEQYF. The rearrangement uses TRBV10-3 and TRBJ2-7; 10 bases match TRBD2. Unmatched junction bases numbered 8, after V lost 3 bases and J lost 6 bases. Germline V lookup: CDR1 ENHRY, CDR2 SYGVKD. The CDR3 contains 15 residues.

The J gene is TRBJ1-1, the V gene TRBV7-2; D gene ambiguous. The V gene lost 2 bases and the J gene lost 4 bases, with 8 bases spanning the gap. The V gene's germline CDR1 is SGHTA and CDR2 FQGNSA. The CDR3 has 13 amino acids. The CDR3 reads CASSLSPATEAFF. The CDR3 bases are TGTGCCAGCAGCTTAAGCCCCGCCACTGAAGCTTTCTTT.

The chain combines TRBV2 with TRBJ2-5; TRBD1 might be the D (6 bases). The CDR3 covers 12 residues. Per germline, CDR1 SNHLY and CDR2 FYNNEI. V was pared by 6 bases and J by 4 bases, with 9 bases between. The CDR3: CASRARGETQYF. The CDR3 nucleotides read TGTGCCAGCAGAGCCAGGGGAGAGACCCAGTACTTC. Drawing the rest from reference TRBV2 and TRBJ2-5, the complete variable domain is EPEVTQTPSHQVTQMGQEVILRCVPISNHLYFYWYRQILGQKVEFLVSFYNNEISEKSEIFDDQFSVERPDGSNFTLKIRSTKLEDSAMYFCASRARGETQYFGPGTRLLVL.

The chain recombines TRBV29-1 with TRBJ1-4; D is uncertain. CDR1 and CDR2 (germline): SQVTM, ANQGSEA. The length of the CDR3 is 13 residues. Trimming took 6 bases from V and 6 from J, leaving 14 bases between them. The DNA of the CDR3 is TGCAGCGTGATCTCAGGAAACGATGAAAAACTGTTTTTT. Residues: CSVISGNDEKLFF.

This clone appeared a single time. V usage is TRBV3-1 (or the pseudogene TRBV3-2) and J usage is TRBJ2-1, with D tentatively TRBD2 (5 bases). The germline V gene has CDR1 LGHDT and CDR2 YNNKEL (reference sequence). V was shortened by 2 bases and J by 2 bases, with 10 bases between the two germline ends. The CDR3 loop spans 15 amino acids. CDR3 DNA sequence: TGTGCCAGCAGCCAACGCCGGGGTCCCTACAATGAGCAGTTCTTC. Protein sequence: CASSQRRGPYNEQFF.

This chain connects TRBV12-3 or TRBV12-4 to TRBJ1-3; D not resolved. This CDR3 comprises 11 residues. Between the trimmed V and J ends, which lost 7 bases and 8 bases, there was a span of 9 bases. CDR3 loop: CASTRGDTIYF. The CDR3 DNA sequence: TGTGCCAGCACACGCGGGGACACCATATATTTT.

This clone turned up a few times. The CDR3 sequence is CASSLSGLATLNEQFF. The CDR3 bases are TGTGCCAGCAGTCTCTCGGGACTAGCGACCCTTAATGAGCAGTTCTTC. The chain links TRBV6-2 or TRBV6-3 to TRBJ2-1; 10 nucleotides match TRBD2. CDR3 length: 16 amino acids. The V segment lost 5 bases and the J segment 7 bases; nucleotides outside the gene matches: 11. Germline V gene sequence: CDR1 MNHEY, CDR2 SVGEGT.

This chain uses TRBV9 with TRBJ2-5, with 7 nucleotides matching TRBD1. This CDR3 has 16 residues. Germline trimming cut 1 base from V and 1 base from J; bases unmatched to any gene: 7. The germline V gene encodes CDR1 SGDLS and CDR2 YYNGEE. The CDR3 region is CASSVSPRGIQETQYF. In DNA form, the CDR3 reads TGTGCCAGCAGCGTAAGCCCCAGGGGGATCCAAGAGACCCAGTACTTC. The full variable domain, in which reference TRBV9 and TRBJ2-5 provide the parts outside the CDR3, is DSGVTQTPKHLITATGQRVTLRCSPRSGDLSVYWYQQSLDQGLQFLIQYYNGEERAKGNILERFSAQQFPDLHSELNLSSLELGDSALYFCASSVSPRGIQETQYFGPGTRLLVL.

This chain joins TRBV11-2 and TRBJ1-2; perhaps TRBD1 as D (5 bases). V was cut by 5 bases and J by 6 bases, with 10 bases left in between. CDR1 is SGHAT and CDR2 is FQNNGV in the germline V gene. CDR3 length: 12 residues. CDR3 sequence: CASSRQTNGYTF. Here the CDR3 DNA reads TGTGCCAGCAGCCGACAGACAAATGGCTACACCTTC.